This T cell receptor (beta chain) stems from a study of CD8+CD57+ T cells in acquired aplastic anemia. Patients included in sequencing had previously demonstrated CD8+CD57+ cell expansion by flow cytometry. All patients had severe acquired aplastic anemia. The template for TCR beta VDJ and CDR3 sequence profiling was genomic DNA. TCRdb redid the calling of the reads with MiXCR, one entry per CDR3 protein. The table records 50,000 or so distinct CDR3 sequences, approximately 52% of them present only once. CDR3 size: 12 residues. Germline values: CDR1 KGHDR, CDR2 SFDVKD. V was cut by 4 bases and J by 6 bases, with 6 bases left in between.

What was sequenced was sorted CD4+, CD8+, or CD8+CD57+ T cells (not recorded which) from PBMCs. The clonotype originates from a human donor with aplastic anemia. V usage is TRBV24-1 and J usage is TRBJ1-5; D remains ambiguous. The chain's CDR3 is CATSEPGQPQHF. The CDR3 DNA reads TGTGCCACCAGTGAGCCCGGTCAGCCCCAGCATTTT.